The 10 T cell receptor beta chains given below trace back to one sample, sequenced in a study of human T cells and chemical hapten exposure. MiXCR, applied by TCRdb to the RACE reads, yields one record per CDR3 protein. This repertoire shows about 52,000 distinct CDR3 sequences, about 10% found once; its top ten account for 1.8%. Time point denoted: patch test 1, 2 weeks after DPC sensitization. Sample treatment: therapeutic diphenylcyclopropenone sensitization with weekly scalp DPC. Whole blood, unfractionated, served as the material for total RNA extraction. This specimen consisted of whole blood, obtained in connection with sensitization to the hapten diphenylcyclopropenone (DPC). Receptor source: a woman aged 40-49 years with alopecia areata. Some clones in this sample may be carry-over from other donors' samples.

CDR3 bases: TGTGCCAGCAGTCCGATCAATCAGCCCCAGCATTTT. Translated: CASSPINQPQHF. The V call is TRBV2, the J call TRBJ1-5; D unclear. CDR3 length: 12 residues. Between the trimmed V and J ends, which lost 5 bases and 3 bases, there was a span of 5 bases. Germline values: CDR1 SNHLY, CDR2 FYNNEI.

In this sample, this clonotype turned up many times. The chain links TRBV28 to TRBJ1-2; D gene uncertain. CDR1 is MDHEN and CDR2 is SYDVKM in the germline V gene. The CDR3 runs 12 residues. Trimming took off 1 base at V and 5 bases at J, with 5 bases between the two ends. The CDR3 protein is CASSLYGYGYTF. CDR3 nucleotide sequence: TGTGCCAGCAGTTTATATGGGTATGGCTACACCTTC.

Ten or more counts support this clonotype. The J gene is TRBJ2-5, the V gene TRBV4-3, with TRBD1 matching 10 bases. Germline-derived CDR1 and CDR2 are LGHNA and YSLEER. This CDR3 is built from 18 residues. Losses at the gene ends were 1 base for V and 3 bases for J; bases not matched to a gene: 11. In DNA form, the CDR3 reads TGCGCCAGCAGCCAAGTTAAGGATCCCGGGACAGGGGAAGAGACCCAGTACTTC. Encoded protein: CASSQVKDPGTGEETQYF.

This clonotype showed up just a few times. The CDR3 nucleotides read TGTGCCAGCAGTTACTCCCCCCCTAGCGGGGTTTACAATGAGCAGTTCTTC. Translating it yields CASSYSPPSGVYNEQFF. The chain uses TRBV6-2 or TRBV6-3 and TRBJ2-1; 9 nucleotides align to TRBD2. V was clipped by 0 bases and J by 4 bases; unmatched bases: 7. The CDR3 spans 17 residues. From germline, CDR1 is MNHEY and CDR2 SVGEGT.

This clonotype was counted between two and nine times. The rearrangement joins TRBV29-1 to TRBJ2-7; D is tentatively TRBD1 or TRBD2 (5 bases each). The CDR3 runs 15 residues. Germline CDR1 and CDR2: SQVTM and ANQGSEA. The ends were cut back, 5 bases at V and 5 bases at J, with 22 bases in the middle. Written as DNA, the CDR3 is TGCAGCGTTTCCCCGGGACGGCGAGATCTGGACGAGCAGTACTTC. Translating gives CSVSPGRRDLDEQYF.

The rearrangement links TRBV28 to TRBJ1-1; no definite D call. V was shortened by 1 base and J by 11 bases, with 11 bases between the two germline ends. This CDR3 has 12 amino acids. The germline V gene has CDR1 MDHEN and CDR2 SYDVKM. The CDR3 DNA reads as TGTGCCAGCAGTTTATCTGGAGGGTACGCTTTCTTT. Translation gives CASSLSGGYAFF.

V usage is TRBV10-3 and J usage is TRBJ1-1; the D is unclear. Trimming cost V 3 bases and J 0 bases, with 8 bases left between them. The CDR3 covers 14 residues. Germline loops: CDR1 ENHRY, CDR2 SYGVKD. The CDR3 nucleotides read TGTGCCATCAGTGAAAGGGTTATGAACACTGAAGCTTTCTTT. Translating gives CAISERVMNTEAFF.

Many counts were recorded for this clonotype. The V gene is TRBV20-1, the J gene TRBJ2-7; 10 nucleotides match TRBD2. The CDR3 has 13 amino acids. Trimming cost V 6 bases and J 6 bases; bases outside gene matches: 8. Looked up from germline, CDR1 is DFQATT and CDR2 is SNEGSKA (reference sequence). The CDR3 DNA is TGCAGTGCGGACACTAGCGGGATTGGCGAGCAGTACTTC. The encoded protein is CSADTSGIGEQYF.

This rearrangement joins TRBV20-1 to TRBJ2-3, with TRBD2 as a possible D gene (6 bases). The CDR3 totals 14 residues. Trimming removed 0 bases at V and 8 bases at J, with 15 bases between. Germline V lookup: CDR1 DFQATT, CDR2 SNEGSKA (reference sequence). The CDR3 reads CSARDVLEEGTQYF. The CDR3 nucleotides are TGCAGTGCTAGAGATGTCCTAGAGGAGGGTACGCAGTATTTT.

This clonotype was detected ten times or more. CDR3 nucleotides: TGTGCCATCAGTGATACGGCGGTAGTCGGTGGCTACACCTTC. Its translation: CAISDTAVVGGYTF. This sequence joins TRBV10-3 and TRBJ1-2; D is ambiguous. The CDR3 is made up of 14 amino acids. The V end lost 3 bases, the J end lost 7 bases, and 15 bases lay between the germline ends. Germline CDR1 is ENHRY and CDR2 is SYGVKD.